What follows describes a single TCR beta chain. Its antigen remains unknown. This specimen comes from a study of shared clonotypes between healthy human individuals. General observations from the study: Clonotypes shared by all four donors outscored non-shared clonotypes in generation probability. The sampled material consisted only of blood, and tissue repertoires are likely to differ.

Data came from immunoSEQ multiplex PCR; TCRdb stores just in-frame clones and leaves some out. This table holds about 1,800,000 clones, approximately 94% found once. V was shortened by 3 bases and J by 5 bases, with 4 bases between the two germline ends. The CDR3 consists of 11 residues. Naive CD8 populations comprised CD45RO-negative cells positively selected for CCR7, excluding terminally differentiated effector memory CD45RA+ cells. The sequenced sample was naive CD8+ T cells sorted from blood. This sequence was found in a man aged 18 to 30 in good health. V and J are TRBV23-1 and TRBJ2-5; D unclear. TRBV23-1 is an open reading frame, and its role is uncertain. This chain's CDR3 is CASSHRETQYF. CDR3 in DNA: TGCGCCAGCAGTCATCGGGAGACCCAGTACTTC.